The 5 T cell receptor beta chains listed next were all sequenced from one sample in a study of CD8 T cells in ankylosing spondylitis. One entry per CDR3 protein results from TCRdb running MiXCR on the 5' RACE reads. This table has about 220,000 distinct CDR3 sequences, roughly 24% appearing once. Sequencing used blood, either unsorted or a sorted T cell fraction (not recorded which). The receptors derive from a male donor with ankylosing spondylitis or in good health (not recorded which).

The chain carries TRBV5-1 and TRBJ2-1, with 12 positions matching TRBD2. CDR3 length equals 16 residues. Germline-derived CDR1 and CDR2 are SGHRS and YFSETQ. V was pared by 5 bases and J by 7 bases, with 10 bases of the junction left unmatched. The CDR3 is CASSSSGRAGWNEQFF. The CDR3 DNA is TGCGCCAGCAGTTCTAGCGGGAGGGCCGGTTGGAATGAGCAGTTCTTC.

This clonotype has only a few counts. The rearrangement links TRBV20-1 to TRBJ1-2; 7 bases agree with TRBD1. The ends lost 6 bases at V and 5 bases at J; junction bases unmatched: 9. Germline V gene sequence: CDR1 DFQATT, CDR2 SNEGSKA (reference sequence). The CDR3 runs to 13 residues. Written as DNA, the CDR3 is TGCAGTGCACTCCGGGACAGAGATTATGGCTACACCTTC. It encodes CSALRDRDYGYTF.

In this sample, this clonotype turned up many times. This chain links TRBV20-1 with TRBJ1-6, with unresolved D. Germline lookup yields CDR1 DFQATT and CDR2 SNEGSKA (reference sequence). CDR3 length: 14 amino acids. V was shortened by 6 bases and J by 7 bases, with 16 bases between the two germline ends. The CDR3 sequence: CSAPTPGLNSPLHF. For the CDR3, the DNA is TGCAGTGCCCCGACGCCGGGCCTAAATTCACCCCTCCACTTT.

This clonotype was observed a handful of times. The rearrangement joins TRBV20-1 to TRBJ1-1; maybe TRBD1 (5 bases). V was shortened by 4 bases and J by 5 bases, with 14 bases between the two germline ends. The CDR3 spans 13 residues. Germline V CDR1 and CDR2: DFQATT, SNEGSKA (reference sequence). Written as DNA, the CDR3 is TGCAGTGCTATTTCCGGGGCGCAGACTGAAGCTTTCTTT. It encodes CSAISGAQTEAFF.

This clonotype appeared once. The chain couples TRBV12-3 or TRBV12-4 to TRBJ2-1; 7 bases agree with TRBD1. The CDR3 sequence is 14 residues long. Trimming at V came to 5 bases and at J to 5 bases, leaving 6 bases not matched to a gene. The CDR3 DNA follows: TGTGCCAGCAGTGGTTGGACAGGAAACAATGAGCAGTTCTTC. Encoded protein: CASSGWTGNNEQFF.